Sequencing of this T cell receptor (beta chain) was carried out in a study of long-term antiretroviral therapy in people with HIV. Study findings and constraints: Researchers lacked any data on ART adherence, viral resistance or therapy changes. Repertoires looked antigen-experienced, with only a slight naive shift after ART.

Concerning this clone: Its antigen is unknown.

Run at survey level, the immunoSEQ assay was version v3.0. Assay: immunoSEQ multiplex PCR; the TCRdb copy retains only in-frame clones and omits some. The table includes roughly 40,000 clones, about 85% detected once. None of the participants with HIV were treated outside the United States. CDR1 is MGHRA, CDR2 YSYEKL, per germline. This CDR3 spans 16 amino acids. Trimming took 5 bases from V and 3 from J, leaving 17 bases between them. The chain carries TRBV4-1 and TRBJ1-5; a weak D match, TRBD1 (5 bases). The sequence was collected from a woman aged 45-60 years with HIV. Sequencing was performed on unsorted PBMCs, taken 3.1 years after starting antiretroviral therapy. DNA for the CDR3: TGCGCCAGCAGCTCCTCCCTCGTCAGGGACAATCAGCCCCAGCATTTT. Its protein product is CASSSSLVRDNQPQHF.